This entry lists 19 T cell receptor beta chains sequenced from one sample in a study of blood T cell repertoires in COVID-19. Method: immunoSEQ multiplex PCR; TCRdb's copy keeps in-frame clones and lacks some. The data hold about 3,400 clones, with under 80% observed a single time. The sequenced sample consisted of peripheral blood. The receptor source for this set is a man aged 65 to 79 with active COVID-19.

There are a few counts of this clone. The chain recombines TRBV12-3 or TRBV12-4 with TRBJ1-1, with a weak D call TRBD1 (5 bases). The CDR3 extends over 13 amino acids. The V end lost 5 bases, the J end lost 6 bases, and 13 bases lay between the germline ends. CDR3: CASSLGTPPEAFF. The CDR3 nucleotides are TGTGCCAGCAGTCTCGGGACTCCCCCTGAAGCTTTCTTT.

The rearrangement uses TRBV14 and TRBJ2-1; TRBD1 matches at 9 bases. This CDR3 is 16 amino acids long. The germline gives CDR1 SGHDN, CDR2 FVKESK. Unmatched junction bases numbered 7, after V lost 2 bases and J lost 5 bases. CDR3 sequence reads: CASSQLTGGRDNEQFF. CDR3 in DNA: TGTGCCAGCAGCCAACTGACAGGGGGGCGAGACAATGAGCAGTTCTTC.

The chain recombines TRBV15 with TRBJ2-5; 7 nucleotides agree with TRBD1. CDR3 length: 16 residues. Germline trimming cut 1 base from V and 1 base from J; bases unmatched to any gene: 6. CDR1 and CDR2 (germline): LNHNV, YYDKDF (reference sequence). The CDR3 here is CATSRGRDRVQETQYF. The CDR3 DNA reads TGTGCCACCAGCAGAGGCCGGGACAGAGTCCAAGAGACCCAGTACTTC.

The chain employs TRBV6-2 or TRBV6-3 and TRBJ2-5; no definite D call. V was trimmed by 6 bases and J by 2 bases, leaving 25 bases between them. This CDR3 comprises 18 residues. Germline CDR1 reads MNHEY; CDR2 reads SVGEGT. The CDR3 sequence: CASSSPGLTRKEQETQYF. CDR3 DNA sequence: TGTGCCAGCAGCTCCCCCGGGTTGACGAGAAAAGAACAAGAGACCCAGTACTTC.

The CDR3 reads CASSVRGGLAKNIQYF. The CDR3 DNA reads TGTGCCAGTAGCGTCCGGGGGGGGCTAGCCAAAAACATTCAGTACTTC. The chain joins TRBV19 to TRBJ2-4, with 8 positions matching TRBD2. The germline V gene encodes CDR1 LNHDA and CDR2 SQIVND (reference sequence). The CDR3 covers 16 residues. The trim removed 6 bases at V and 0 bases at J, leaving 7 bases unmatched.

Written as DNA, the CDR3 is TGTGCCTGGAGTTTGGGTGACAGTGAAGCTTTCTTT. Its translation: CAWSLGDSEAFF. The chain uses TRBV30 and TRBJ1-1, with D possibly being TRBD1 (5 bases). Trimming stripped 2 bases from V and 7 bases from J, with 11 bases between. Germline loops: CDR1 GTSNPN, CDR2 SVGIG (reference sequence). The CDR3 spans 12 residues.

The CDR3 loop reads CASSGQGAGETEAFF. DNA of the CDR3: TGTGCCAGTAGTGGCCAGGGGGCAGGGGAGACTGAAGCTTTCTTT. The chain employs TRBV19 and TRBJ1-1; 8 positions agree with TRBD1. Germline V gene sequence: CDR1 LNHDA, CDR2 SQIVND (reference sequence). CDR3 size: 15 residues. Trimming took 5 bases from V and 5 from J; bases not matched to a gene: 10. Full variable domain (rest looked up from reference TRBV19 and TRBJ1-1): DGGITQSPKYLFRKEGQNVTLSCEQNLNHDAMYWYRQDPGQGLRLIYYSQIVNDFQKGDIAEGYSVSREKKESFPLTVTSAQKNPTAFYLCASSGQGAGETEAFFGQGTRLTVV.

This clone is large (0.1 to 1%) within its sample. The chain joins TRBV19 to TRBJ1-1; D is possibly TRBD1 (6 bases). CDR3 length: 14 amino acids. Trimming took 3 bases from V and 5 from J, leaving 13 bases between them. Germline-derived CDR1 and CDR2 are LNHDA and SQIVND (reference sequence). The chain's CDR3 is CASSIQQGRTEAFF. The DNA of the CDR3 is TGTGCCAGTAGTATTCAACAGGGACGGACTGAAGCTTTCTTT.

The rearrangement uses TRBV29-1 and TRBJ1-2; D gene unclear. Per germline, CDR1 SQVTM and CDR2 ANQGSEA. With 4 bases removed from V and 0 bases from J, the gap between germline ends came to 9 bases. CDR3 length: 13 residues. CDR3 sequence reads: CSVAHSTNYGYTF. For the CDR3, the DNA is TGCAGCGTTGCTCACAGCACTAACTATGGCTACACCTTC.

This sequence joins TRBV18 and TRBJ2-1; 16 bases match TRBD2. The CDR3 length is 17 residues. The V and J ends lost 3 bases and 7 bases, in that order; junction bases with no gene match: 6. CDR1 and CDR2 (germline): KGHSH, LQKENI. CDR3 nucleotides: TGTGCCAGCTCACCCCCGGGACTAGCGGGAGGGAAGAATGAGCAGTTCTTC. Amino acids: CASSPPGLAGGKNEQFF.

This clone ranks as medium-sized. This chain joins TRBV5-1 and TRBJ2-2, with D hard to call. The CDR3 covers 16 residues. Trimming took 0 bases from V and 0 from J, leaving 9 bases between them. Germline V CDR1 and CDR2: SGHRS, YFSETQ. Here the CDR3 DNA reads TGCGCCAGCAGCTTGGCGGCGGAATCGAACACCGGGGAGCTGTTTTTT. Its protein product is CASSLAAESNTGELFF.

In its sample, this clone was seen once. This rearrangement joins TRBV5-5 to TRBJ1-5; the D gene is possibly TRBD1 (6 bases). Trimming cost V 2 bases and J 3 bases, with 15 bases left between them. Germline CDR1 and CDR2: SGHKS and YYEKEE (reference sequence). The length of the CDR3 is 16 residues. The CDR3 DNA reads as TGTGCCAGCAGCTTACGTCTGGACAGCCACAATCAGCCCCAGCATTTT. Its protein is CASSLRLDSHNQPQHF. Complete variable domain (other parts from reference TRBV5-5 and TRBJ1-5): DAGVTQSPTHLIKTRGQQVTLRCSPISGHKSVSWYQQVLGQGPQFIFQYYEKEERGRGNFPDRFSARQFPNYSSELNVNALLLGDSALYLCASSLRLDSHNQPQHFGDGTRLSIL.

The CDR3 nucleotides are TGTGCCAGCAGCCAAGCCGCCGCAGGTCTTGGCTATGGCTACACCTTC. Its translation: CASSQAAAGLGYGYTF. The J gene is TRBJ1-2, the V gene TRBV3-1 (or the pseudogene TRBV3-2); no clear D gene. The CDR3 is 16 residues long. Germline lookup yields CDR1 LGHDT and CDR2 YNNKEL (reference sequence). Between the trimmed V and J ends, which lost 1 base and 4 bases, there was a span of 16 bases.

CDR3: CATSDLSGDPKGYTF. Written as DNA, the CDR3 is TGTGCCACCAGTGATTTGAGCGGGGACCCTAAGGGCTACACCTTC. The chain couples TRBV24-1 to TRBJ1-2; weak D call: TRBD1 (5 bases). Trimming left V 0 bases short and J 8 bases short, with 15 bases between. The CDR3 length is 15 residues. Germline V CDR1 and CDR2: KGHDR, SFDVKD.

The chain is built from TRBV24-1 and TRBJ2-1; 8 bases fit TRBD1. V shed 4 bases and J 3 bases; nucleotides not matched to a gene: 7. CDR3 length: 16 residues. Looked up from germline, CDR1 is KGHDR and CDR2 is SFDVKD. The CDR3 DNA sequence: TGTGCCACCAGTGACCCCGGACAGGGTGGCTACAATGAGCAGTTCTTC. Its translation: CATSDPGQGGYNEQFF.

The rearrangement joins TRBV5-1 to TRBJ2-7; maybe TRBD1 (5 bases). Looked up from germline, CDR1 is SGHRS and CDR2 is YFSETQ. The CDR3 has 16 amino acids. Trimming left V 3 bases short and J 2 bases short, with 18 bases between. The CDR3 DNA sequence: TGCGCCAGCAGCTCATCCCCACTTACAGGTACCTACGAGCAGTACTTC. This encodes CASSSSPLTGTYEQYF. Full variable domain (outside the CDR3, taken from reference TRBV5-1 and TRBJ2-7): KAGVTQTPRYLIKTRGQQVTLSCSPISGHRSVSWYQQTPGQGLQFLFEYFSETQRNKGNFPGRFSGRQFSNSRSEMNVSTLELGDSALYLCASSSSPLTGTYEQYFGPGTRLTVT.

The chain uses TRBV6-6 and TRBJ2-3, with TRBD2 as a possible D gene (5 bases). Germline V CDR1 and CDR2: MNHNY, SVGAGI (reference sequence). V was pared by 3 bases and J by 5 bases, with 18 bases between. This CDR3 comprises 16 residues. The CDR3 DNA reads TGTGCCAGCAGTTATCGTCGCGGGTCTAGGCAAGATACGCAGTATTTT. This encodes CASSYRRGSRQDTQYF.

The chain recombines TRBV2 with TRBJ2-1; 10 bases are a match to TRBD2. Germline CDR1 and CDR2: SNHLY and FYNNEI. This CDR3 is 15 amino acids long. Germline trimming cut 8 bases from V and 8 bases from J; bases unmatched to any gene: 12. The CDR3 coding sequence is TGTGCCAGCCAAGTGGGTAGCGGGGGGATAGATGAGCAGTTCTTC. Its protein product is CASQVGSGGIDEQFF.

This chain uses TRBV24-1 with TRBJ2-7; 8 bases match TRBD1. In germline, CDR1 is KGHDR, CDR2 SFDVKD. The J segment lost 6 bases and the V segment lost 4 bases, leaving 4 bases of the junction unmatched. The CDR3 totals 13 residues. CDR3 amino acids: CATSETGVTEQYF. Written as DNA, the CDR3 is TGTGCCACCAGTGAGACAGGGGTAACCGAGCAGTACTTC.